The source of this T cell receptor beta chain is a study of cytomegalovirus exposure and HLA in healthy donors. Study observations and caveats: Many donors carried some public TCRs, although rarity characterized most TCR sequences.

On this clone itself: Its cognate antigen is unknown.

The primer mix had 60 Vbeta and 13 Jbeta primers. Data came from immunoSEQ multiplex PCR; TCRdb stores just in-frame clones and leaves some out. The top ten clones hold roughly 1.9% of a sample with under 200,000 clones, 75% to 90% of them seen once. The sequence was collected from a woman between 18 and 30 years old in good health and CMV-seronegative. The sample consisted of PBMCs.

CDR3 in amino acids: CASSLGQRQEAFF. DNA for the CDR3: TGCGCCAGCAGCTTGGGACAGAGGCAAGAAGCTTTCTTT. The V gene is TRBV5-1, the J gene TRBJ1-1; tentatively, D is TRBD1 (5 bases). The V end was cut by 0 bases, the J end by 8 bases, with 11 bases between. CDR1 SGHRS and CDR2 YFSETQ come from the germline V gene. This CDR3 spans 13 amino acids.